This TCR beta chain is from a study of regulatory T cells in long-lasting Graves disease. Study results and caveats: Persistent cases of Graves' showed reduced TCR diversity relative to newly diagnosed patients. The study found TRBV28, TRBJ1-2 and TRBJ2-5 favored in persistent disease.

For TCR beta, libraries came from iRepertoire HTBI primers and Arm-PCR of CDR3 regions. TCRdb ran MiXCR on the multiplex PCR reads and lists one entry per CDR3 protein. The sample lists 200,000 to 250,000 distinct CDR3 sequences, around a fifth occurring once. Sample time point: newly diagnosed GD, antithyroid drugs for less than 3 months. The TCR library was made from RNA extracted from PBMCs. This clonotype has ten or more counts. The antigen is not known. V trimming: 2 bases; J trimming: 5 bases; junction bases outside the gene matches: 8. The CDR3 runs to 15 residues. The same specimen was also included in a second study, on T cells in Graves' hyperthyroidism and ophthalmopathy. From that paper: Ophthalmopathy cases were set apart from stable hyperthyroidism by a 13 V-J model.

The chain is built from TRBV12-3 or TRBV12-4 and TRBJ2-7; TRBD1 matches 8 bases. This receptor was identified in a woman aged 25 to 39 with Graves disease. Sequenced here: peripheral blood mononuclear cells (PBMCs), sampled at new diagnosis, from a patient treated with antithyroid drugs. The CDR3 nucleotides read TGTGCCAGCAGTTTATCCGACAGGGGTCTCGACGAGCAGTACTTC. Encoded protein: CASSLSDRGLDEQYF.